This is a list of T cell receptor beta chains from one sample in a study of esophageal squamous cell carcinoma under preoperative chemotherapy. TCRdb processed the PCR reads anew with MiXCR; each CDR3 protein has one entry. The table has 15,000 to 20,000 distinct CDR3 sequences, around 46% seen once. This material was obtained from a patient given preoperative chemotherapy. The receptors derive from a human donor with esophageal squamous cell carcinoma. The donor label of this sample is uncertain. The CDR3 runs from the conserved cysteine through the conserved F or W. The order of the fields is D gene, V gene, J gene, clone size, CDR3 length, CDR3 protein, CDR3 DNA. D genes are given only for firm matches. The size of a clone is reported for some rows only, either as once, few or many, or as a class for expanded clones.

NA	TRBV7-8	TRBJ2-3	medium-sized	15	CASSLTMSRKDTQYF	TGTGCCAGCAGCTTAACGATGAGTAGGAAGGATACGCAGTATTTT
TRBD2	TRBV27	TRBJ2-1	many	16	CASSPDSGKTYNEQFF	TGTGCCAGCAGTCCGGATAGCGGGAAAACCTACAATGAGCAGTTCTTC
TRBD2	TRBV7-2	TRBJ2-7	few	14	CASSKRTSGDEQYF	TGTGCCAGCAGCAAACGGACTAGCGGAGACGAGCAGTACTTC
NA	TRBV7-2	TRBJ1-4	NA	15	CASSFMKGANEKLFF	TGTGCCAGCAGCTTCATGAAGGGGGCTAATGAAAAACTGTTTTTT
TRBD2	TRBV6-1	TRBJ2-3	many	17	CASRFRLSGSDGDTQYF	TGTGCCAGCAGATTTCGTCTGAGCGGGAGCGACGGAGATACGCAGTATTTT
NA	TRBV10-3	TRBJ2-3	NA	13	CAITRGNTDTQYF	TGTGCCATCACGAGGGGGAACACAGATACGCAGTATTTT
NA	TRBV7-3	TRBJ1-2	once	13	CASSLKANYGYTF	TGTGCCAGCAGCTTAAAAGCTAACTATGGCTACACCTTC
NA	TRBV7-2	TRBJ2-2	NA	14	CASSPFANTGTQFF	TGTGCCAGCAGCCCGTTCGCGAACACAGGGACGCAGTTTTTT
NA	TRBV11-3	TRBJ2-1	few	15	CASSLGLSSYNEQFF	TGTGCCAGCAGCTTAGGCCTGAGCTCCTACAATGAGCAGTTCTTC
TRBD2	TRBV11-3	TRBJ2-1	NA	17	CASSFSTSGVSYNEQFF	TGTGCCAGCAGCTTCTCGACTAGCGGAGTCTCCTACAATGAGCAGTTCTTC
TRBD2	TRBV7-7	TRBJ2-1	many	15	CASSFGTSGGNEQFF	TGTGCCAGCAGCTTTGGGACTAGCGGGGGTAATGAGCAGTTCTTC
NA	TRBV19	TRBJ2-2	few	17	CATQDRGGQHSAGELFF	TGTGCCACCCAGGATCGCGGTGGACAGCACTCAGCCGGGGAGCTGTTTTTT
NA	TRBV7-3	TRBJ2-1	many	13	CASSLNGVDEQFF	TGTGCCAGCAGCTTAAACGGGGTAGATGAGCAGTTCTTC
NA	TRBV7-8	TRBJ2-4	NA	15	CASSSTLSGKDTQYF	TGTGCCAGCAGCTCGACGCTGAGTGGGAAAGATACTCAGTATTTC
NA	TRBV7-3	TRBJ2-1	few	15	CASSRDAASYNEQFF	TGTGCCAGCAGCCGGGACGCGGCCTCCTACAATGAGCAGTTCTTC
TRBD2	TRBV7-2	TRBJ2-5	medium-sized	16	CASSLAQAGGFETQYF	TGTGCCAGCAGCTTAGCGCAGGCGGGAGGATTCGAGACCCAGTACTTC
NA	TRBV7-8	TRBJ2-5	NA	14	CRGTGRCARDTQYF	TGCCGCGGCACGGGGCGGTGTGCCAGAGACACTCAGTACTTC
TRBD2	TRBV7-6	TRBJ2-5	few	14	CASSPSGGGETQYF	TGTGCCAGCAGCCCGAGCGGGGGGGGAGAGACCCAGTACTTC
NA	TRBV4-3	TRBJ2-5	NA	17	CASSQGGGWRKGETQYF	TGCGCCAGCAGCCAAGGAGGAGGGTGGCGGAAGGGGGAGACCCAGTACTTC
TRBD1	TRBV7-2	TRBJ2-1	once	15	CASKHDRDSAYEQFF	TGTGCCAGCAAACATGACCGGGACAGCGCCTACGAGCAGTTCTTC
TRBD1	TRBV6-1	TRBJ2-2	many	14	CASTQGAGAGELFF	TGTGCCAGCACCCAGGGGGCTGGGGCCGGGGAGCTGTTTTTT
TRBD2	TRBV6-1	TRBJ2-1	NA	15	CASTRTSGRATEQFF	TGTGCCAGCACCAGGACTAGCGGGAGGGCCACTGAGCAGTTCTTC
TRBD1	TRBV6-1	TRBJ2-7	few	17	CASPDRSGGKAYNEQYF	TGTGCCAGCCCCGATCGTTCAGGGGGTAAGGCCTACAATGAGCAGTACTTC